Listed below are T cell receptor beta chains from one sample, sequenced in a study of OX40 agonist ivuxolimab in advanced cancers. TCRdb keeps only in-frame clones here, not all; method: immunoSEQ multiplex PCR. The repertoire holds about 66,000 clones, with less than 90% as singletons. Source: CD4+ or CD8+ T cells sorted from blood, taken in a trial of the OX40 agonist ivuxolimab. The receptors derive from an adult with an advanced solid tumor such as melanoma, head and neck, liver or kidney cancer. CDR3s include the opening cysteine and the closing phenylalanine or tryptophan. A D gene is named only where the DNA matches it firmly. Size is omitted from some rows. Given values are once, few, many or a class for expanded clones.

J gene,V gene,clone size,D gene,CDR3 protein,CDR3 DNA
TRBJ2-1,TRBV11-2,once,-,CASSFNYNEQFF,TGTGCCAGCAGCTTCAATTACAATGAGCAGTTCTTC
TRBJ1-2,TRBV29-1,-,TRBD1,CSVLTGDQGGYTF,TGCAGCGTCCTGACAGGGGATCAAGGTGGCTACACCTTC
TRBJ1-5,TRBV5-1,few,TRBD1,CASSLGEGGRDQPQHF,TGCGCCAGCAGCTTGGGTGAAGGGGGCAGGGATCAGCCCCAGCATTTT
TRBJ2-6,TRBV6-1,-,-,CASSALMGAGANVLTF,TGTGCCAGCAGTGCCCTTATGGGGGCAGGGGCCAACGTCCTGACTTTC
TRBJ1-1,TRBV18,-,TRBD1,CASFSLQGADTEAFF,TGTGCCAGCTTTTCCCTACAGGGGGCGGACACTGAAGCTTTCTTT
TRBJ2-5,TRBV5-1,once,TRBD2,CASSLVVTSEEETQYF,TGCGCCAGCAGCTTGGTTGTAACTAGCGAAGAAGAGACCCAGTACTTC
TRBJ2-2,TRBV13,-,-,CASSRRLGVNTGELFF,TGTGCCAGCAGTCGGCGGTTAGGGGTGAACACCGGGGAGCTGTTTTTT
TRBJ1-5,TRBV19,few,-,CASEGVGNQPQHF,TGTGCCAGTGAAGGTGTGGGCAATCAGCCCCAGCATTTT
TRBJ2-7,TRBV28,-,-,CASSFTRSYEQYF,TGTGCCAGCAGTTTTACGCGGAGTTACGAGCAGTACTTC
TRBJ2-1,TRBV15,-,TRBD2,CATSRDTTSGTHNEQFF,TGTGCCACCAGCAGAGATACGACTAGCGGGACCCACAATGAGCAGTTCTTC
TRBJ2-5,TRBV7-9,-,-,CASSLGFLEETQYF,TGTGCCAGCAGCTTAGGGTTTTTGGAAGAGACCCAGTACTTC
TRBJ2-7,TRBV28,-,TRBD2,CASSLSSGRVFEQYF,TGTGCCAGCAGTTTATCCAGCGGGAGAGTTTTTGAGCAGTACTTC
TRBJ2-1,TRBV19,-,TRBD2,CASSIPLAGGPYNEQFF,TGTGCCAGTAGTATCCCTTTAGCGGGAGGGCCCTACAATGAGCAGTTCTTC
TRBJ2-7,TRBV7-8,-,-,CASSPRLGLRPEQYF,TGTGCCAGCAGCCCCCGGCTGGGGCTCCGGCCCGAGCAGTACTTC
TRBJ2-5,TRBV6-1,-,TRBD1,CASSPTGGAGETQYF,TGTGCCAGCAGTCCCACAGGGGGAGCCGGGGAGACCCAGTACTTC
TRBJ2-5,TRBV6-6,-,TRBD1,CASRDRDQETQYF,TGTGCCAGCAGGGACAGGGACCAAGAGACCCAGTACTTC
TRBJ1-5,TRBV2,-,-,CASRTGTAGQPQHF,TGTGCCAGCAGAACTGGGACCGCAGGGCAGCCCCAGCATTTT
TRBJ2-5,TRBV27,-,TRBD2,CASSRLTSATLQETQYF,TGTGCCAGCAGCCGGCTGACTAGCGCGACACTCCAAGAGACCCAGTACTTC